This TCR beta chain was sequenced during a study of blood T cell repertoires in COVID-19. Background on the study: T cells, B-cell-depleted T cells, or PBMCs supplied cDNA or gDNA.

The CDR3 totals 16 residues. With 1 base removed from V and 3 bases from J, the gap between germline ends came to 16 bases. The V gene's germline CDR1 is LGHNA and CDR2 YSLEER. Profiling relied on immunoSEQ multiplex PCR, and the TCRdb table lists in-frame clones only, not all of them. The table lists roughly 190,000 clones, around 79% of them singletons, with around 12% in the top ten. The TCR sequence derives from a woman aged 50 to 60 with acute or convalescent COVID-19. Input material: peripheral blood. The chain combines TRBV4-3 with TRBJ2-7; D perhaps matches TRBD2 (6 bases). CDR3 in DNA: TGCGCCAGCAGCCAAGCCGTAGCGGCAGAGAACTACGAGCAGTACTTC. The encoded protein is CASSQAVAAENYEQYF.